This TCR beta chain is drawn from a study of blood T cells in healthy people across ages (dated by TCRdb to about 2015). In terms of the full investigation: In model experiments, template switching captured roughly one uniquely barcoded TCR beta cDNA molecule for every two T cells. The study measured age-related changes in TCR beta repertoire diversity using deep sequencing normalized with unique cDNA molecular identifiers. The donors were split into four age groups: young (average around 16 years), middle-aged (over 35), aged (approximately 60) and long-lived (approximately 80). To avoid experimental bias, donors of different ages were distributed randomly across sequencing lanes. The study analyzed two additional independent replicas of 1 million unique cDNA reads from the same blood draw for two donors, one aged 18 to 29 and one aged 80 or older.

Libraries were prepared through 5' RACE. TCRdb shows the sequencer as Illumina HiSeq 2500. The second PCR ran for roughly 6 to 11 cycles and used a J-beta primer mix along with a sample-barcoded 5' primer. A template-switch 5' adaptor carrying 12 random nucleotides introduced a unique molecular identifier onto each TCR beta cDNA molecule. Each sample yielded at least 3 million CDR3-containing paired-end reads. First-strand cDNA synthesis was performed from all RNA using the Mint cDNA synthesis kit, with priming by a TRBC-specific oligonucleotide. After uracil-DNA glycosylase treatment, a first 18-cycle PCR used universal primers M1SS and BC2_uni_R on all cDNA. The study's processing was this. For normalization, 1 million high-quality reads, each with a distinct molecular identifier, were randomly selected from each sample. Instead of being binned into consensus sequences, reads with shared molecular identifiers were discarded. MiTCR, run with a Q25 quality threshold and the strictest error-elimination algorithm, handled CDR3 identification, clonotype clustering and error correction. A nonparametric unseen species model with Euler transformation was used to estimate lower-bound total TCR beta diversity. TCRdb reran the public reads through fastp at Q25 and MiXCR, keeping productive beta chains. Merged by CDR3 protein, the rows form single entries marked with the most common genes and DNA. These V and J calls originate from TCRdb's pipeline instead of the authors' own analysis. The sample table records around 1,500,000 distinct CDR3 sequences; approximately 28% of these occur just once. In total, the top ten clones hold roughly 8% of the sample.

Systemically healthy Caucasian individuals from Russia, some 40 in total and aged about 6 to 90 years, were included as donors. Roughly 10 milliliters of peripheral blood were drawn from each donor into EDTA-treated Vacutainer tubes. Ficoll-Paque density-gradient centrifugation was used to isolate PBMCs, with at least 6 million per sample. Trizol reagent was used to extract total RNA from PBMCs, with at least 5 micrograms per sample. For every donor, an aliquot of PBMCs went through flow cytometry to measure the percentages of naive CD45RAhigh/CD27high T cells. V lost 5 bases and J lost 7 bases, and the count of bases not matched to a germline gene is 7. Inclusive of the bounding cysteine and phenylalanine, the CDR3 is 14 residues long. The CDR3 DNA has 42 bases and is translated from base 1. CDR1 SEHNR and CDR2 FQNEAQ were looked up in the germline V gene (reference sequence). Regarding this clonotype: This receptor's antigen is unknown. Base-call qualities are not available, and no considerably larger clone is one nucleotide away.

Results and caveats for the whole study, not just this receptor: Conclusive comparison of naive and antigen-experienced compartments was prevented by the profiling of bulk unsorted PBMCs. Total diversity estimates from one million sequenced T cells were considered lower bounds and underestimates. A strong correlation was found between observed TCR beta diversity and the percentage of naive T cells measured by flow cytometry. Because the CMV infection status of the donors was unknown, age-related changes in expanded clonotypes may potentially have been confounded. As age increased, observed TCR beta diversity per million T cells dropped in a roughly linear way, and a significant reduction was already evident by age around 41. The long-lived group showed more naive CD4+ T cells, fewer expanded clones and increased TCR diversity than the aged group, suggesting age selection.

This clonotype originated in a woman aged 25 to 45 in good health. Sequencing used blood. The rearranged chain carries TRBV7-9 and TRBJ1-2, and 10 junction bases match TRBD1. The CDR3 protein sequence reads: CASSVGQGWSGYTF. The bases are TGTGCCAGCAGCGTGGGACAGGGGTGGTCTGGCTACACCTTC.